This passage covers 8 T cell receptor beta chains from one sample sequenced in a study of T-cell reconstitution after alpha-beta-depleted transplantation in children. Preparation of the TCRbeta library was carried out with unique molecular identifiers. TCRdb re-derived calls from the PCR reads in MiXCR, one entry per CDR3 protein. The sample has about 600,000 distinct CDR3 sequences, 10% to 15% seen once; the top ten hold 2% to 2.5%. The sample in question was PBMCs, mostly from graft donor cells, obtained 360 days after TCRalphabeta/CD19-depleted stem cell transplant. Source of these receptors: a male patient under 18 who had a stem cell transplant for acute myeloid leukemia, so the T cells may come from the graft donor.

This clonotype was seen a few times. The chain joins TRBV28 to TRBJ2-7, with D possibly TRBD2 on 6 matching bases. This CDR3 spans 14 amino acids. Trimming removed 3 bases at V and 7 bases at J, with 16 bases between. Per germline, CDR1 MDHEN and CDR2 SYDVKM. CDR3 sequence: CASSFRSGWGEQYF. CDR3 coding DNA: TGTGCCAGCAGTTTCCGAAGCGGGTGGGGAGAGCAGTACTTC.

This clonotype was counted between two and nine times. The V gene is TRBV7-2, the J gene TRBJ2-5; 10 bases match TRBD2. The germline V gene encodes CDR1 SGHTA and CDR2 FQGNSA. Trimming took 0 bases from V and 3 from J; bases not matched to a gene: 4. The CDR3 has 16 residues. CDR3 in DNA: TGTGCCAGCAGCTTAGCGAGGCTAGCGGGAGAAGAGACCCAGTACTTC. Amino acids: CASSLARLAGEETQYF.

In its sample, this clonotype was seen a few times. The chain carries TRBV7-3 and TRBJ2-1; no definite D call. The CDR3 totals 12 residues. V lost 1 base and J lost 8, with 6 bases in between. CDR1 is SGHTA and CDR2 is FQGTGA in the germline V gene. The CDR3 here is CASSLNPDEQFF. The CDR3 DNA is TGTGCCAGCAGCTTAAATCCGGATGAGCAGTTCTTC. The whole variable domain, remainder taken from reference TRBV7-3 and TRBJ2-1, is GAGVSQTPSNKVTEKGKYVELRCDPISGHTALYWYRQSLGQGPEFLIYFQGTGAADDSGLPNDRFFAVRPEGSVSTLKIQRTERGDSAVYLCASSLNPDEQFFGPGTRLTVL.

V is TRBV5-1 and J is TRBJ2-3; D may be TRBD1 (5 bases). Trimming cost V 0 bases and J 1 base, with 15 bases left between them. The germline CDR1 and CDR2 sequences are SGHRS and YFSETQ. This CDR3 contains 17 residues. CDR3 nucleotide sequence: TGCGCCAGCAGCTTGGCCGTGGGGCCCTCAGGCACAGATACGCAGTATTTT. It specifies CASSLAVGPSGTDTQYF.

Many counts were recorded for this clonotype. J is TRBJ2-3 and V is TRBV20-1; tentatively, D is TRBD2 (7 bases). Germline V lookup: CDR1 DFQATT, CDR2 SNEGSKA (reference sequence). The CDR3 covers 18 residues. The CDR3 sequence: CRSMAFKGEGPGTDTQYF. CDR3 nucleotides: TGCAGGTCTATGGCCTTCAAGGGGGAGGGCCCGGGGACAGATACGCAGTATTTT.

The V and J genes are TRBV29-1 and TRBJ2-3, with D unresolved. Germline assignment: CDR1 SQVTM and CDR2 ANQGSEA. V gave up 8 bases and J gave up 2 bases, with 11 bases separating them. This CDR3 contains 12 residues. CDR3 DNA sequence: TGCAGCTACCTCCTGATCACAGATACGCAGTATTTT. Translating it yields CSYLLITDTQYF.

The sample holds many counts of this clonotype. The chain carries TRBV28 and TRBJ2-6; 7 nucleotides line up with TRBD2. Trimming took 6 bases from V and 1 from J; bases not matched to a gene: 3. The V gene's germline CDR1 is MDHEN and CDR2 SYDVKM. CDR3 length: 15 amino acids. CDR3 coding DNA: TGTGCCAGCAGAATCGGGGGGTCTGGGGCCAACGTCCTGACTTTC. This gives the protein CASRIGGSGANVLTF. Using reference TRBV28 and TRBJ2-6 for the parts outside the CDR3, the full variable domain is DVKVTQSSRYLVKRTGEKVFLECVQDMDHENMFWYRQDPGLGLRLIYFSYDVKMKEKGDIPEGYSVSREKKERFSLILESASTNQTSMYLCASRIGGSGANVLTFGAGSRLTVL.

V is TRBV5-1 and J is TRBJ2-5; no clear D. Trimming shortened V by 0 bases and J by 1 base, and 10 bases separated the two germline ends. In germline, CDR1 is SGHRS, CDR2 YFSETQ. This CDR3 is 15 amino acids long. CDR3 sequence: CASSLALAAQETQYF. DNA for the CDR3: TGCGCCAGCAGCTTGGCCCTGGCGGCCCAAGAGACCCAGTACTTC.